These T cell receptor beta chains were read from a single sample in a study of blood T cell repertoires in COVID-19. Profiled with immunoSEQ multiplex PCR; TCRdb holds only in-frame clones, not every one. The data hold some 200,000 clones, with 80% to 90% observed a single time. Sequenced: peripheral blood. Receptors originate from a man older than 75 with acute or convalescent COVID-19. Each CDR3 is given with its conserved first and last residue. D genes are given only for firm matches. A row's size may be missing; if present it is once, few, many or a size class.

clone_size: NA
d_call: NA
j_call: TRBJ2-5
v_call: TRBV18
cdr3_nt: TGTGCCAGCTCCACTTCCGTAGCACAAGAGACCCAGTACTTC
cdr3_aa: CASSTSVAQETQYF

clone_size: NA
d_call: TRBD1
j_call: TRBJ1-1
v_call: TRBV11-1
cdr3_nt: TGTGCCAGCAGTTTACAGGGGGCCGTCACTGAAGCTTTCTTT
cdr3_aa: CASSLQGAVTEAFF

clone_size: NA
d_call: TRBD1
j_call: TRBJ1-4
v_call: TRBV28
cdr3_nt: TGTGCCAGCAGTTTGGACAGGGGACGGGAAAAACTGTTTTTT
cdr3_aa: CASSLDRGREKLFF

clone_size: once
d_call: NA
j_call: TRBJ2-5
v_call: TRBV18
cdr3_nt: TGTGCCAGCTCACCACCGACGGGAGAGCTCCAAGAGACCCAGTACTTC
cdr3_aa: CASSPPTGELQETQYF

clone_size: NA
d_call: TRBD2
j_call: TRBJ2-5
v_call: TRBV5-1
cdr3_nt: TGCGCCAGCAGGGCCGGGACTAGCAGAGAGACCCAGTACTTC
cdr3_aa: CASRAGTSRETQYF

clone_size: NA
d_call: TRBD1
j_call: TRBJ1-6
v_call: TRBV2
cdr3_nt: TGTGCCAGTTTCGGGACAGGTGTTTATAATTCACCCCTCCACTTT
cdr3_aa: CASFGTGVYNSPLHF

clone_size: NA
d_call: TRBD2
j_call: TRBJ2-3
v_call: TRBV14
cdr3_nt: TGTGCCAGCAGCCAAACCGGGACTAGCGGGAGGGAAATTTTT
cdr3_aa: CASSQTGTSGREIF

clone_size: once
d_call: NA
j_call: TRBJ2-7
v_call: TRBV27
cdr3_nt: TGTGCCAGCAGTTGGAAGGGAGGCGGCGAGCAGTACTTC
cdr3_aa: CASSWKGGGEQYF

clone_size: NA
d_call: NA
j_call: TRBJ1-1
v_call: TRBV27
cdr3_nt: TGTGCCAGCAGTTTAAGCCCCGCTAGACCTGAAGCTTTCTTT
cdr3_aa: CASSLSPARPEAFF

clone_size: NA
d_call: NA
j_call: TRBJ1-2
v_call: TRBV4-1
cdr3_nt: TGCGCCAGCAGCCAAGAAGGAGGTAGCAATGGCTACACCTTC
cdr3_aa: CASSQEGGSNGYTF

clone_size: NA
d_call: NA
j_call: TRBJ1-5
v_call: TRBV7-8
cdr3_nt: TGTGCCAGCAGCTCCGGGGGTTGGAATGGCAATCAGCCCCAGCATTTT
cdr3_aa: CASSSGGWNGNQPQHF

clone_size: NA
d_call: TRBD2
j_call: TRBJ2-5
v_call: TRBV11-2
cdr3_nt: TGTGCCAGCAGCACCCCGGGACTAGCGGGAGAGACCCAGTACTTC
cdr3_aa: CASSTPGLAGETQYF

clone_size: many
d_call: TRBD1
j_call: TRBJ1-6
v_call: TRBV6-5
cdr3_nt: TGTGCCACCCGGACAGGGCCGAGTTCACCCCTCCACTTT
cdr3_aa: CATRTGPSSPLHF

clone_size: NA
d_call: NA
j_call: TRBJ2-5
v_call: TRBV16
cdr3_nt: TGTGCCAGCAGCCAATCCCAGGGGTTGGAGACCCAGTACTTC
cdr3_aa: CASSQSQGLETQYF

clone_size: NA
d_call: NA
j_call: TRBJ2-3
v_call: TRBV28
cdr3_nt: TGTGCCAGCCCCCCGACTTTGGGTTCGAGCACAGATACGCAGTATTTT
cdr3_aa: CASPPTLGSSTDTQYF

clone_size: NA
d_call: NA
j_call: TRBJ1-2
v_call: TRBV3-1/TRBV3-2
cdr3_nt: TGTGCCAGCAGCCAAGATAACGGACTGGTCTTC
cdr3_aa: CASSQDNGLVF

clone_size: once
d_call: NA
j_call: TRBJ2-7
v_call: TRBV28
cdr3_nt: TGTGCCAGCAGTTTGTTACAGGCGAACTCCTACGAGCAGTACTTC
cdr3_aa: CASSLLQANSYEQYF

clone_size: NA
d_call: NA
j_call: TRBJ1-1
v_call: TRBV27
cdr3_nt: TGTGCCAGCAGGATCTCAGGGTACACTGAAGCTTTCTTT
cdr3_aa: CASRISGYTEAFF

clone_size: NA
d_call: NA
j_call: TRBJ1-1
v_call: TRBV19
cdr3_nt: TGTGCCAGTTCATATTCGATACGGGGCACTGAAGCTTTCTTT
cdr3_aa: CASSYSIRGTEAFF

clone_size: NA
d_call: NA
j_call: TRBJ1-5
v_call: TRBV7-2
cdr3_nt: TGTGCCAGCAGCTTTTCGGGGGGTGGTCAGCCCCAGCATTTT
cdr3_aa: CASSFSGGGQPQHF

clone_size: NA
d_call: NA
j_call: TRBJ2-7
v_call: TRBV5-4
cdr3_nt: TGTGCCAGCAGCCCGGGACACACCTACGAGCAGTACTTC
cdr3_aa: CASSPGHTYEQYF

clone_size: NA
d_call: NA
j_call: TRBJ2-5
v_call: TRBV30
cdr3_nt: TGTGCCTGGACCCCGGGACTGGCCGTTAGAGAGACCCAGTACTTC
cdr3_aa: CAWTPGLAVRETQYF

clone_size: NA
d_call: TRBD1
j_call: TRBJ1-5
v_call: TRBV24-1
cdr3_nt: TGTGCCACCAGTGATTCCATGGGGCAGGGGGCGGTTCAGCCCCAGCATTTT
cdr3_aa: CATSDSMGQGAVQPQHF

clone_size: NA
d_call: NA
j_call: TRBJ2-6
v_call: TRBV10-3
cdr3_nt: TGTGCCATCAGTGATAATCTGGGGGGAAGAGGGGCCAACGTCCTGACTTTC
cdr3_aa: CAISDNLGGRGANVLTF

clone_size: NA
d_call: TRBD2
j_call: TRBJ2-1
v_call: TRBV19
cdr3_nt: TGTGCCAGTATCCCCGGTGGAGGGACTAGCGGCTTGTATGAGCAGTTCTTC
cdr3_aa: CASIPGGGTSGLYEQFF

clone_size: NA
d_call: NA
j_call: TRBJ1-2
v_call: TRBV24-1
cdr3_nt: TGTGCCACCAGTGATTTTACAAACAACTATGGCTACACCTTC
cdr3_aa: CATSDFTNNYGYTF

clone_size: NA
d_call: NA
j_call: TRBJ1-3
v_call: TRBV10-3
cdr3_nt: TGTGCCATCAGTGAGAGCGGGGTTGGAAACACCATATATTTT
cdr3_aa: CAISESGVGNTIYF

clone_size: NA
d_call: TRBD1
j_call: TRBJ1-5
v_call: TRBV28
cdr3_nt: TGTGCCAGCACTCCAGAGGGACAGGGAAAGAATCAGCCCCAGCATTTT
cdr3_aa: CASTPEGQGKNQPQHF

clone_size: NA
d_call: NA
j_call: TRBJ1-3
v_call: TRBV18
cdr3_nt: TGTGCCAGCTCAACCCCAGGGAACTCTGGAAACACCATATATTTT
cdr3_aa: CASSTPGNSGNTIYF

clone_size: NA
d_call: NA
j_call: TRBJ1-2
v_call: TRBV12-3/TRBV12-4
cdr3_nt: TGTGCCAGCAGTTTTTACGGTGGCTACACCTTC
cdr3_aa: CASSFYGGYTF

clone_size: NA
d_call: TRBD1
j_call: TRBJ2-7
v_call: TRBV30
cdr3_nt: TGTGCCTGGGGGACAGGCTCCTACGAGCAGTACTTC
cdr3_aa: CAWGTGSYEQYF

clone_size: NA
d_call: NA
j_call: TRBJ2-4
v_call: TRBV19
cdr3_nt: TGTGCCAGTAGGTTGGACAGAACCAAAAACATTCAGTACTTC
cdr3_aa: CASRLDRTKNIQYF

clone_size: NA
d_call: NA
j_call: TRBJ1-5
v_call: TRBV24-1
cdr3_nt: TGTGCCACCAGTGCCCTGCTGCGGCCAGGGGAGTATAGCAATCAGCCCCAGCATTTT
cdr3_aa: CATSALLRPGEYSNQPQHF

clone_size: NA
d_call: NA
j_call: TRBJ1-4
v_call: TRBV4-1
cdr3_nt: TGCGCCAGCAGCCTCGACAGGCGGAATGAAAAACTGTTTTTT
cdr3_aa: CASSLDRRNEKLFF

clone_size: few
d_call: NA
j_call: TRBJ2-1
v_call: TRBV9
cdr3_nt: TGTGCCAGCAGCGTAGGGATTAGCTCTAATGAGCAGTTCTTC
cdr3_aa: CASSVGISSNEQFF

clone_size: NA
d_call: NA
j_call: TRBJ2-1
v_call: TRBV15
cdr3_nt: TGTGCCACCAGCAGAACTCCCCCAAACGCCTACAATGAGCAGTTCTTC
cdr3_aa: CATSRTPPNAYNEQFF

clone_size: NA
d_call: NA
j_call: TRBJ2-6
v_call: TRBV2
cdr3_nt: TGTGCCAGCAGTGAAGAGGGGACTGGGGCCAACGTCCTGACTTTC
cdr3_aa: CASSEEGTGANVLTF

clone_size: NA
d_call: TRBD1
j_call: TRBJ1-1
v_call: TRBV27
cdr3_nt: TGTGCCAGCAGTTTACGACAGGGTATAACTGAAGCTTTCTTT
cdr3_aa: CASSLRQGITEAFF

clone_size: NA
d_call: NA
j_call: TRBJ1-2
v_call: TRBV21-1
cdr3_nt: TGTGCCAGCAGCAAACGGGTCATGGGGGGCTATGGCTACACCTTC
cdr3_aa: CASSKRVMGGYGYTF

clone_size: NA
d_call: TRBD1
j_call: TRBJ1-1
v_call: TRBV29-1
cdr3_nt: TGCAGCGGTGACAGGGGATCGGGCACTGAAGCTTTCTTT
cdr3_aa: CSGDRGSGTEAFF

clone_size: NA
d_call: TRBD2
j_call: TRBJ2-1
v_call: TRBV7-9
cdr3_nt: TGTGCCAGCAGCTTAAGGACTAGCGGGAGCGATGAGCAGTTCTTC
cdr3_aa: CASSLRTSGSDEQFF

clone_size: NA
d_call: TRBD1
j_call: TRBJ2-3
v_call: TRBV10-3
cdr3_nt: TGTGCCATCGGCGGGACAGGGAGCACAGATACGCAGTATTTT
cdr3_aa: CAIGGTGSTDTQYF

clone_size: few
d_call: NA
j_call: TRBJ2-7
v_call: TRBV30
cdr3_nt: TGTGCCTGGACTACAGGAACCGAGCAGTACTTC
cdr3_aa: CAWTTGTEQYF

clone_size: NA
d_call: NA
j_call: TRBJ1-4
v_call: TRBV7-6
cdr3_nt: TGTGCCAGCAGACGGGACTTAGGGTCAAATGAAAAACTGTTTTTT
cdr3_aa: CASRRDLGSNEKLFF

clone_size: NA
d_call: TRBD1
j_call: TRBJ1-1
v_call: TRBV9
cdr3_nt: TGTGCCAGCAGCGCACTCCCTTCCGGGACAGGGAGGACTGAAGCTTTCTTT
cdr3_aa: CASSALPSGTGRTEAFF

clone_size: NA
d_call: NA
j_call: TRBJ1-3
v_call: TRBV6-1
cdr3_nt: TGTGCCAGCAGTGAGAAGCCTATACGCTCTGGAAACACCATATATTTT
cdr3_aa: CASSEKPIRSGNTIYF

clone_size: NA
d_call: TRBD2
j_call: TRBJ2-3
v_call: TRBV19
cdr3_nt: TGTGCCAGTAGTTCCACTGGACTAGCCACAGATACGCAGTATTTT
cdr3_aa: CASSSTGLATDTQYF

clone_size: NA
d_call: NA
j_call: TRBJ1-2
v_call: TRBV24-1
cdr3_nt: TGTGCCACCAGTGACTACCCGACAGGCTATGGCTACACCTTC
cdr3_aa: CATSDYPTGYGYTF

clone_size: NA
d_call: NA
j_call: TRBJ1-2
v_call: TRBV6-5
cdr3_nt: TGTGCCAGCAGCAAGGGACACGGAAACTATGGCTACACCTTC
cdr3_aa: CASSKGHGNYGYTF

clone_size: NA
d_call: TRBD1
j_call: TRBJ2-3
v_call: TRBV5-5
cdr3_nt: TGTGCCAGCAGCTTGGCGCAGGGGGCTATCGATACGCAGTATTTT
cdr3_aa: CASSLAQGAIDTQYF

clone_size: NA
d_call: NA
j_call: TRBJ2-7
v_call: TRBV5-5
cdr3_nt: TGTGCCAGCAGCCCTTGGAGGTCCTACGAGCAGTACTTC
cdr3_aa: CASSPWRSYEQYF

clone_size: once
d_call: TRBD2
j_call: TRBJ2-2
v_call: TRBV7-6
cdr3_nt: TGTGCCAGCAGCTCCGGACTAGTTGAGGCCGGGGAGCTGTTTTTT
cdr3_aa: CASSSGLVEAGELFF

clone_size: few
d_call: TRBD1
j_call: TRBJ2-2
v_call: TRBV5-1
cdr3_nt: TGCGCCAGCAGCCTTGGACAGGGCGGCACCGGGGAGCTGTTTTTT
cdr3_aa: CASSLGQGGTGELFF

clone_size: NA
d_call: TRBD1
j_call: TRBJ2-7
v_call: TRBV19
cdr3_nt: TGTGCCAGTAGTCCGCCGGGACAGGCTGTATACGAGCAGTACTTC
cdr3_aa: CASSPPGQAVYEQYF

clone_size: NA
d_call: NA
j_call: TRBJ2-7
v_call: TRBV7-2
cdr3_nt: TGTGCCAGCAGCTTCGCCCATACGACCAGGGTCGAGCAGTACTTC
cdr3_aa: CASSFAHTTRVEQYF

clone_size: NA
d_call: NA
j_call: TRBJ2-1
v_call: TRBV12-3/TRBV12-4
cdr3_nt: TGTGCCAGCAGTTTAGAACTTAACAATGAGCAGTTCTTC
cdr3_aa: CASSLELNNEQFF

clone_size: NA
d_call: NA
j_call: TRBJ2-7
v_call: TRBV19
cdr3_nt: TGTGCCAGTAGGCCTAGCTCATCCTACGAGCAGTACTTC
cdr3_aa: CASRPSSSYEQYF

clone_size: NA
d_call: TRBD2
j_call: TRBJ2-4
v_call: TRBV7-9
cdr3_nt: TGTGCCAGCAGCTTAGTTCCTAGCGGGTACTCCAAAAACATTCAGTACTTC
cdr3_aa: CASSLVPSGYSKNIQYF

clone_size: NA
d_call: NA
j_call: TRBJ1-4
v_call: TRBV2
cdr3_nt: TGTGCCAGCGGACAGCCCGACGAAAAACTGTTTTTT
cdr3_aa: CASGQPDEKLFF